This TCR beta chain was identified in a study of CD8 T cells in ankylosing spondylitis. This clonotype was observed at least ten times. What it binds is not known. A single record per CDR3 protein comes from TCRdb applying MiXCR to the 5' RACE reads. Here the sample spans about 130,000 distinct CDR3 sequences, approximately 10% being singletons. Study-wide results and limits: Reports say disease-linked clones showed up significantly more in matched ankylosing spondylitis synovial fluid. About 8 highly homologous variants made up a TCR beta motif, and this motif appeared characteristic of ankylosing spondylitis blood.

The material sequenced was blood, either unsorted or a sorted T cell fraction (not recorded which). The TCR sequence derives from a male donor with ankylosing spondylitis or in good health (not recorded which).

In nucleotides, the CDR3 is TGTGCCAGCAGCGCTGGACTCGACACCGGGGAGCTGTTTTTT. Protein product: CASSAGLDTGELFF. V usage is TRBV9 and J usage is TRBJ2-2; a weak D match, TRBD2 (5 bases). Germline loops: CDR1 SGDLS, CDR2 YYNGEE. The V end lost 3 bases, the J end lost 3 bases, and 9 bases lay between the germline ends. The CDR3 is 14 amino acids.